The present TCR beta chain was sequenced within a study of blood T cell repertoires in COVID-19. Study at large: Material from acute and convalescent COVID-19 was sourced from the United States, Italy and Spain. T cells, B-cell-depleted T cells, or PBMCs supplied cDNA or gDNA.

Profiled with immunoSEQ multiplex PCR; TCRdb holds only in-frame clones, not every one. The sample has 130,000 to 150,000 clones; 87% are singletons. The CDR3 sequence is 13 residues long. V lost 0 bases, J lost 6 bases, and 8 bases lay in between. The germline V gene encodes CDR1 GTSNPN and CDR2 SVGIG (reference sequence). This TCR was recovered from a middle-aged man who had recovered from COVID-19. The chain is built from TRBV30 and TRBJ2-2; D possibly corresponds to TRBD1 (7 bases). Sequencing was performed on peripheral blood. CDR3 region: CAWSVRGAGELFF. CDR3 coding DNA: TGTGCCTGGAGTGTCAGGGGGGCCGGGGAGCTGTTTTTT.